The 16 T cell receptor beta chains presented below share a single source sample, sequenced in a study of post-analysis software for immune sequencing data. Study results and caveats: Higher frequency in patients than in controls was seen for about five TRBV segments, with TRBV5-6, TRBV5-1 and TRBV20-1 among them.

No antigen has been identified for these receptors. The library was made from cDNA and included unique molecular identifiers. MiXCR, applied by TCRdb to the PCR reads, yields one record per CDR3 protein. In the table there are under 900,000 distinct CDR3 sequences, 53% of which are singletons. The sequenced sample consisted of blood. These receptor sequences come from a girl aged 10-17 years with multiple sclerosis.

The rearrangement joins TRBV20-1 to TRBJ2-1, with D uncertain. CDR1 and CDR2 from the germline V gene are DFQATT and SNEGSKA (reference sequence). With 1 base removed from V and 6 bases from J, the gap between germline ends came to 10 bases. This CDR3 contains 13 residues. The CDR3 here is CSARGSGPNEQFF. The CDR3 nucleotides are TGCAGTGCTAGAGGATCTGGGCCCAATGAGCAGTTCTTC.

This clonotype has only a few counts. The rearrangement joins TRBV20-1 to TRBJ2-5; tentatively, D is TRBD2 (6 bases). Germline CDR1 reads DFQATT; CDR2 reads SNEGSKA (reference sequence). The CDR3 has 13 residues. V lost 3 bases, J lost 5 bases, and 13 bases lay in between. The CDR3 nucleotides read TGCAGTGCTAGTCGGGGGATCCGGGAGACCCAGTACTTC. Translation: CSASRGIRETQYF.

This clonotype has only one observation. V and J are TRBV11-2 and TRBJ1-2, with TRBD1 as a possible D gene (5 bases). Trimming stripped 1 base from V and 3 bases from J, with 12 bases between. Germline loops: CDR1 SGHAT, CDR2 FQNNGV. The CDR3 has 15 amino acids. As DNA, the CDR3 is TGTGCCAGCAGCTTAGGGCAAGGGACGCACTATGGCTACACCTTC. It specifies CASSLGQGTHYGYTF.

V and J are TRBV20-1 and TRBJ2-5, with 14 bases aligning to TRBD2. The V gene's germline CDR1 is DFQATT and CDR2 SNEGSKA (reference sequence). The CDR3 runs to 15 residues. V lost 5 bases to trimming and J lost 5 bases; unmatched junction nucleotides: 7. CDR3 in DNA: TGCAGTGCTGCCGGGACTAGCGGGAGTTTGGAGACCCAGTACTTC. Translated, it gives CSAAGTSGSLETQYF.

The CDR3 sequence: CASSSRPGLNTEAFF. CDR3 coding DNA: TGTGCCAGCAGCTCCAGACCAGGGTTGAACACTGAAGCTTTCTTT. The chain carries TRBV7-9 and TRBJ1-1, with a tentative D call TRBD1 (5 bases). Looked up from germline, CDR1 is SEHNR and CDR2 is FQNEAQ (reference sequence). This CDR3 has 15 amino acids. Trimming left V 4 bases short and J 0 bases short, with 12 bases between.

This chain uses TRBV7-9 with TRBJ1-1; no definite D call. The germline CDR1 and CDR2 sequences are SEHNR and FQNEAQ (reference sequence). The V and J ends lost 4 bases and 5 bases respectively, with 14 bases between them. The CDR3 spans 14 residues. The CDR3 DNA reads as TGTGCCAGCAGCTCGACTAACACCCTTACTGAAGCTTTCTTT. Translating it yields CASSSTNTLTEAFF.

The chain combines TRBV18 with TRBJ1-5; weak D call: TRBD1 (5 bases). The CDR3 runs 13 residues. From germline, CDR1 is KGHSH and CDR2 LQKENI. V was pared by 6 bases and J by 5 bases, with 11 bases between. In nucleotides, the CDR3 is TGTGCCAGCTCTCGACAGAGGGATCAGCCCCAGCATTTT. Its translation: CASSRQRDQPQHF.

The gene calls are TRBV7-2 and TRBJ1-5; D remains unclear. This CDR3 has 15 residues. Germline assignment: CDR1 SGHTA and CDR2 FQGNSA. Trimming shortened V by 6 bases and J by 9 bases, and 21 bases separated the two germline ends. The CDR3: CASSRDYGLGRPQHF. The CDR3, as DNA: TGTGCCAGCAGTAGGGATTACGGACTCGGCAGGCCCCAGCATTTT.

This clonotype was seen more than once but under ten times. The chain links TRBV20-1 to TRBJ2-1; D gene uncertain. CDR1 and CDR2 from the germline V gene are DFQATT and SNEGSKA (reference sequence). V lost 2 bases and J 12 bases, leaving 11 bases between the germline ends. This CDR3 spans 11 amino acids. CDR3 in amino acids: CSARRQVPQFF. CDR3 in DNA: TGCAGTGCTAGACGTCAGGTCCCGCAGTTCTTC.

Only a few counts were recorded for this clonotype. The chain carries TRBV13 and TRBJ2-5; 12 nucleotides match TRBD2. Germline V lookup: CDR1 PRHDT, CDR2 FYEKMQ (reference sequence). The CDR3 is made up of 17 amino acids. V lost 5 bases and J lost 13; bases outside the gene matches: 20. The CDR3 loop reads CASSLTSGRAPAYERYF. The CDR3 DNA is TGTGCCAGCAGCCTGACTAGCGGGAGAGCACCCGCCTACGAGCGGTACTTC.

This rearrangement joins TRBV5-6 to TRBJ2-7; a weak D match, TRBD1 (6 bases). V dropped 0 bases and J dropped 10 bases, with 17 bases sitting between them. CDR1 SGHDT and CDR2 YYEEEE come from the germline V gene. There are 14 residues in the CDR3. The CDR3 DNA follows: TGTGCCAGCAGCTTGGACAGGGTCGAAGGACGTCAGTACTTC. It translates to CASSLDRVEGRQYF.

V and J are TRBV4-1 and TRBJ2-3; D is uncertain. Germline assignment: CDR1 MGHRA and CDR2 YSYEKL. The CDR3 covers 15 residues. V lost 3 bases and J lost 0, with 10 bases in between. CDR3 residues: CASSQVGTSTDTQYF. The DNA for the CDR3 is TGCGCCAGCAGCCAGGTCGGAACCAGCACAGATACGCAGTATTTT.

The CDR3 region has the DNA TGTGCCAGCAGCCCAGGGACTAGCTCTGTGCAGTACTTC. Amino acid sequence: CASSPGTSSVQYF. J is TRBJ2-5 and V is TRBV7-6; 9 nucleotides align to TRBD2. Germline CDR1 and CDR2: SGHVS and FNYEAQ. The CDR3 covers 13 residues. V was clipped by 5 bases and J by 11 bases; unmatched bases: 9.

J is TRBJ2-7 and V is TRBV6-5; 9 bases are a match to TRBD2. The CDR3 sequence is 14 residues long. Trimming at V came to 7 bases and at J to 0 bases, leaving 4 bases not matched to a gene. Germline CDR1 MNHEY, CDR2 SVGAGI. The chain's CDR3 is CASTLSGSSYEQYF. CDR3 nucleotides: TGTGCCAGCACCCTTAGCGGGAGCTCCTACGAGCAGTACTTC.

CDR3 sequence reads: CASSYLGTVRGYTF. The CDR3 nucleotides read TGTGCCAGCAGTTACCTCGGGACGGTGCGGGGCTACACCTTC. This sequence joins TRBV6-2 or TRBV6-3 and TRBJ1-2, with D possibly TRBD1 on 5 matching bases. The V gene lost 2 bases and the J gene lost 8 bases, with 15 bases spanning the gap. The CDR3 spans 14 residues. The germline V gene has CDR1 MNHEY and CDR2 SVGEGT.

The chain links TRBV29-1 to TRBJ2-7; D perhaps matches TRBD2 (6 bases). V dropped 6 bases and J dropped 5 bases, with 17 bases sitting between them. Germline assignment: CDR1 SQVTM and CDR2 ANQGSEA. CDR3 size: 13 residues. As DNA, the CDR3 is TGCAGCGTCTTTGGGGGGTCAACGAACGAGCAGTACTTC. Its translation: CSVFGGSTNEQYF.